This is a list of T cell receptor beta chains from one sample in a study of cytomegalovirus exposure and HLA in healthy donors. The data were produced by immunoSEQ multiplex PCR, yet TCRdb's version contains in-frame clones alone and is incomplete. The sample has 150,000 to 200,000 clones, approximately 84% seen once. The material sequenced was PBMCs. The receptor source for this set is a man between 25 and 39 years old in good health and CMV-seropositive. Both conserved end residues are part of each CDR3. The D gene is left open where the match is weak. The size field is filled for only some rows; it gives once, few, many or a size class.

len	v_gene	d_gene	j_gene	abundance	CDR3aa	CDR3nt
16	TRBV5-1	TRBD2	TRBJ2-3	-	CASSQWVAGDTDTQYF	TGCGCCAGCAGCCAGTGGGTAGCGGGGGACACAGATACGCAGTATTTT
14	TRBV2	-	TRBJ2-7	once	CASSVDRSSYEQYF	TGTGCCAGCAGTGTTGACAGGAGCTCCTACGAGCAGTACTTC
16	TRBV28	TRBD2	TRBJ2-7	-	CASSAPGGTTTYEQYF	TGTGCCAGCAGCGCCCCGGGAGGGACCACGACCTACGAGCAGTACTTC
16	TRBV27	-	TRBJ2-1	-	CASSLGGGRSYNEQFF	TGTGCCAGCAGTTTGGGTGGGGGCCGCTCCTACAATGAGCAGTTCTTC
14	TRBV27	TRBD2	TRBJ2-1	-	CASTTQRGWYEQFF	TGTGCCAGCACAACGCAGCGGGGATGGTATGAGCAGTTCTTC
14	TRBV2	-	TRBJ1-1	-	CASTLNERHTEAFF	TGTGCCAGCACGCTTAACGAGAGGCACACTGAAGCTTTCTTT
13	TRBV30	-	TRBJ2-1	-	CAWSVDRQGGPFF	TGTGCCTGGAGTGTAGATCGCCAGGGTGGCCCGTTCTTC
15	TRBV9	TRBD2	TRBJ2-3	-	CASSVRAGGADTQYF	TGTGCCAGCAGCGTACGAGCGGGAGGAGCAGATACGCAGTATTTT
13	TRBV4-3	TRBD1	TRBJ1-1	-	CASSHGQGSEAFF	TGCGCCAGCAGCCACGGACAGGGCTCTGAAGCTTTCTTT
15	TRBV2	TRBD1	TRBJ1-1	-	CASRIKTGENTEAFF	TGTGCCAGCAGGATAAAGACAGGGGAAAACACTGAAGCTTTCTTT
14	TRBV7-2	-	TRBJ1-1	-	CASSLSGYSTEAFF	TGTGCCAGCAGCTTATCAGGGTACTCCACTGAAGCTTTCTTT
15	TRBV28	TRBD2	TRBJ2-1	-	CASSSGGLADNEQFF	TGTGCCAGCAGTTCGGGGGGACTAGCGGACAATGAGCAGTTCTTC
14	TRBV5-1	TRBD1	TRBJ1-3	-	CASSFEQGASTIYF	TGCGCCAGCAGCTTTGAACAGGGGGCGAGCACCATATATTTT
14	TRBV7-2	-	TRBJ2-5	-	CASSLWAGQETQYF	TGTGCCAGCTCCCTTTGGGCAGGGCAAGAGACCCAGTACTTC
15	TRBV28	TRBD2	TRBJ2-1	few	CASSLPRTSYNEQFF	TGTGCCAGCAGTTTACCGCGGACTAGCTACAATGAGCAGTTCTTC
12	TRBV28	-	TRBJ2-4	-	CASSFQGNIQYF	TGTGCCAGCAGTTTCCAGGGGAACATTCAGTACTTC
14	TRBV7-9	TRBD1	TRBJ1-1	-	CASSLGAGGTEAFF	TGTGCCAGCAGCTTAGGGGCAGGGGGCACTGAAGCTTTCTTT
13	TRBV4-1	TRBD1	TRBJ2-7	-	CASSYTGVGEQYF	TGCGCCAGCAGTTATACAGGGGTTGGGGAGCAGTACTTC
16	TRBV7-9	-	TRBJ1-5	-	CASSFADRYGNQPQHF	TGTGCCAGCAGCTTCGCCGACAGGTATGGCAATCAGCCCCAGCATTTT
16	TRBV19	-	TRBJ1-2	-	CASSMGRGPRSYGYTF	TGTGCCAGTAGTATGGGGAGGGGACCCCGATCCTATGGCTACACCTTC
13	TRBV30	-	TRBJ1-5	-	CAWSLAANQPQHF	TGTGCCTGGAGTCTAGCAGCCAATCAGCCCCAGCATTTT
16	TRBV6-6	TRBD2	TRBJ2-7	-	CASSMGLAGIHYEQYF	TGTGCCAGCAGTATGGGACTAGCGGGAATTCACTACGAGCAGTACTTC
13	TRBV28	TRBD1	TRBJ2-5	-	CASRGTGEETQYF	TGTGCCAGCAGGGGGACAGGCGAAGAGACCCAGTACTTC
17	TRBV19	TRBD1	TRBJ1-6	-	CASSSTGVISYNSPLHF	TGTGCCAGTAGTTCGACAGGGGTAATATCCTATAATTCACCCCTCCACTTT
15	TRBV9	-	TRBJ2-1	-	CASSVATGSYNEQFF	TGTGCCAGCAGCGTAGCGACAGGTTCCTACAATGAGCAGTTCTTC
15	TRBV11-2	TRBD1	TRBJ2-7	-	CASSLWTGISYEQYF	TGTGCCAGCAGCCTATGGACAGGGATCTCCTACGAGCAGTACTTC
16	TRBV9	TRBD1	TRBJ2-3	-	CASSALTGASTDTQYF	TGTGCCAGCAGCGCACTCACAGGGGCAAGCACAGATACGCAGTATTTT
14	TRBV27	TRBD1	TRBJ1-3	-	CASRGTGGPNTIYF	TGTGCCAGCAGAGGGACAGGGGGTCCGAACACCATATATTTT
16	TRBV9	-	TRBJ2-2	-	CASSVGTLSNTGELFF	TGTGCCAGCAGCGTGGGGACTCTTTCGAACACCGGGGAGCTGTTTTTT
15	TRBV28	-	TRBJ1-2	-	CASRFGHGTSYGYTF	TGTGCCAGCAGATTTGGGCACGGGACAAGTTATGGCTACACCTTC
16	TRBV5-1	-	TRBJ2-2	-	CASSLDGRSGTGELFF	TGCGCCAGCAGCTTGGATGGTAGAAGTGGCACCGGGGAGCTGTTTTTT
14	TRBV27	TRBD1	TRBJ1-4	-	CASRRQGAGEKLFF	TGTGCCAGCAGACGGCAGGGGGCAGGTGAAAAACTGTTTTTT
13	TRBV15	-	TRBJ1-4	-	CATSSTANEKLFF	TGTGCCACCAGCTCTACGGCTAATGAAAAACTGTTTTTT
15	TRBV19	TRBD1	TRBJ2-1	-	CASSPYRGASNEQFF	TGTGCCAGTAGTCCATACAGGGGAGCTTCCAATGAGCAGTTCTTC
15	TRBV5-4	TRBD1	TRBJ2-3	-	CASSAGQGATDTQYF	TGTGCCAGCAGCGCGGGACAGGGGGCGACAGATACGCAGTATTTT
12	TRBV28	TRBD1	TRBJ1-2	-	CASSSNRGGYTF	TGTGCCAGCAGTTCAAACAGGGGAGGCTACACCTTC
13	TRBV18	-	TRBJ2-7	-	CASSPGSRFEQYF	TGTGCCAGCTCACCGGGGAGCAGGTTCGAGCAGTACTTC
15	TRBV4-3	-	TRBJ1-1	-	CASSQETGQNTEAFF	TGCGCCAGCAGCCAAGAAACAGGCCAGAACACTGAAGCTTTCTTT
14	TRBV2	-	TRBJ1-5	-	CASSDRGGNQPQHF	TGTGCCAGCAGTGATAGGGGGGGGAATCAGCCCCAGCATTTT
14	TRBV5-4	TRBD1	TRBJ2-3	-	CASSPDRATDTQYF	TGTGCCAGCAGCCCCGACAGGGCTACAGATACGCAGTATTTT
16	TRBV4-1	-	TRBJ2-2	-	CASSQGALANTGELFF	TGCGCCAGCAGCCAAGGGGCACTCGCGAACACCGGGGAGCTGTTTTTT
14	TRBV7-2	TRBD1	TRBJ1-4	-	CASSKTGGIEKLFF	TGTGCCAGCAGCAAAACAGGGGGCATTGAAAAACTGTTTTTT
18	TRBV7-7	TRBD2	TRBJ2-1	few	CASSLAWGAGLADNEQFF	TGTGCTAGCAGCTTAGCTTGGGGGGCGGGACTAGCGGATAATGAGCAGTTCTTC
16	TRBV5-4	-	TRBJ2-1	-	CASSPTPGDSYNEQFF	TGTGCCAGCAGCCCCACCCCGGGAGATTCCTACAATGAGCAGTTCTTC
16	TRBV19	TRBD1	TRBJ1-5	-	CASRGGTGFRNQPQHF	TGTGCCAGCCGCGGAGGGACAGGGTTTCGCAATCAGCCCCAGCATTTT